The entry that follows covers one T cell receptor (beta chain) sequence. PCR employed 60 Vbeta and 13 Jbeta primers. The method was immunoSEQ multiplex PCR; TCRdb's version includes in-frame clones alone and lacks a portion of them. Of 90,000 to 95,000 clones listed, around 80% are singletons. This CDR3 is 19 amino acids long. This sample is drawn from a study of cytomegalovirus exposure and HLA in healthy donors. The chain couples TRBV21-1 to TRBJ2-7; no check of the table's D call, TRBD2, against the DNA was made. TRBV21-1 is termed a pseudogene. The sequenced sample was PBMCs. This TCR came from a man younger than 45 in good health and CMV-seronegative. The CDR3 here is CASSKQPGEGLAGPHEQYV. DNA for the CDR3: TGTGCCAGCAGCAAGCAACCAGGGGAGGGACTAGCGGGGCCTCACGAGCAGTACGTC.